The T cell receptor (beta chain) under discussion was sequenced for a study of early T cells in non-severe SARS-CoV-2 infection (dated by TCRdb to about 2021). Background on the whole study: TCR sequencing used bulk RNA from unsorted whole blood, so alpha and beta chains could not be paired. Here is what the overall study found, with its caveats: VDJdb matching was skewed toward anti-spike CD8 responses, so virus-specific expansions were likely underestimated and private and CD4 specificities were missed.

The CDR3 goes from the cysteine to the phenylalanine over 15 residues. The DNA shown is the 45-base CDR3, in frame from base 1. The germline V gene (reference sequence) specifies LNHDA as CDR1 and SQIVND as CDR2. At the junction V is shortened by 3 bases and J by 3 bases, with 11 bases in between. This clonotype has ten or more counts. Its cognate antigen has yet to be identified. No base quality values were provided; no much bigger clone lies one nucleotide off. Preparation of the library involved 5' RACE. The sample was run on a NextSeq 500. To correct for sequencing error and PCR bias, the TCR library protocol tagged individual cDNA molecules with unique molecular identifiers. Both TCR alpha and beta chains were sequenced, and tight co-correlation was observed between alpha and beta sequence abundances in each sample. The authors processed their data as follows. Decombinator V4 was used to annotate TCR sequences for V gene, J gene and CDR3. TCRs were defined as expanded if a significant change between any two time points was detected under a Poisson model with p below 0.0001. TCR abundances were normalised to the total number of TCRs sequenced per sample and were expressed as counts per million. MAIT TCRs were defined by TRAV1-2 paired with TRAJ12, TRAJ20 or TRAJ33, and iNKT TCRs by TRAV10 paired with TRAJ18. VDJdb, accessed 1 November 2021, was searched for CMV, EBV and SARS-CoV-2 annotated TCRs, with TCRs annotated for multiple antigens excluded. TCRdb redid the processing of the public reads, applying fastp at Q25 and MiXCR, and retained in-frame beta chains. For every CDR3 protein sequence, its rows merge into one entry that carries the most common genes and DNA. The V and J calls reflect TCRdb's pipeline rather than the authors' work. Here the sample has around 84,000 distinct CDR3 sequences; about 12% occur a single time. Under 3% of the sample goes to the ten largest clones.

A case-control design nested within a healthcare worker cohort in London, UK, was used, with weekly nasopharyngeal swab PCR tests and blood sampling performed. Healthcare workers were recruited between 23 and 31 March 2020, during the week of the UK lockdown, and were followed weekly for up to about 15 weeks. This receptor was identified in an adult who was a healthcare worker with PCR-confirmed SARS-CoV-2 infection or an uninfected control (not recorded which). The V and J genes are TRBV19 and TRBJ2-2; TRBD1 is a possible D gene, resting on 6 matching bases. Specimen: whole blood. The DNA sequence is TGTGCCAGTAGTATCCCACAGGGTGACACCGGGGAGCTGTTTTTT. The translation is CASSIPQGDTGELFF.